This T cell receptor (beta chain) was observed in a study of T cell responses to AZD1222 COVID-19 vaccine. Across the study: Pooling was applied to second doses at about 4 or about 12 weeks. Study-wide results and limits: Clonal diversity was possibly underestimated; the donors were predominantly white British and more often female. Researchers took repertoire samples only after the peak T cell response had come.

Using immunoSEQ multiplex PCR, the repertoire was profiled, and TCRdb retains in-frame clones only, with some absent. The sample carries fewer than 35,000 clones, 91% recorded once. A word on this clone: Antigen unknown.

CDR1 is LGHNT, CDR2 FRNRAP, per germline. V dropped 0 bases and J dropped 5 bases, with 11 bases sitting between them. The CDR3 consists of 15 residues. This clonotype was obtained from an adult in good health. The chain carries TRBV12-5 and TRBJ1-3; D gene uncertain. Source: peripheral blood, taken on day 0 of AZD1222 vaccination. CDR3 DNA sequence: TGTGCTAGTGGTTTGGTACACGGGGAGAGAAACACCATATATTTT. This encodes CASGLVHGERNTIYF.